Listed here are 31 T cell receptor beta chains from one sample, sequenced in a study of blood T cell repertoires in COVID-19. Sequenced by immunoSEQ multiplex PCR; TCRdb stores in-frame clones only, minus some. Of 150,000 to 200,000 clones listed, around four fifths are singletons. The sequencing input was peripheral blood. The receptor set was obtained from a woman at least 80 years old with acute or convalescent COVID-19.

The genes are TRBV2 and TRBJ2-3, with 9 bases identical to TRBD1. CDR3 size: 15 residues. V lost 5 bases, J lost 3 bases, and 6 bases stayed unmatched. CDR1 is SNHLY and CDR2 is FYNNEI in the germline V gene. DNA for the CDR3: TGTGCCAGCAGTAACAGGGGGCCTTCGACAGATACGCAGTATTTT. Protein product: CASSNRGPSTDTQYF.

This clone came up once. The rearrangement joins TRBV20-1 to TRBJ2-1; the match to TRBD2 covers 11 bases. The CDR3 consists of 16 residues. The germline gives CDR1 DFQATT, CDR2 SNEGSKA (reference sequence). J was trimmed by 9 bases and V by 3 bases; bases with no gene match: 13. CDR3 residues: CSASNVAGGPRGEQFF. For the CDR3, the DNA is TGCAGTGCTAGTAACGTAGCGGGAGGGCCAAGGGGTGAGCAGTTCTTC.

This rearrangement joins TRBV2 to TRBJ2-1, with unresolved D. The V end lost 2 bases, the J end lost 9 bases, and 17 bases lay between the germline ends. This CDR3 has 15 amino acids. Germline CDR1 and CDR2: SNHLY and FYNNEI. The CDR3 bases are TGTGCCAGCAGTGAAAATAGAATGTCTCCGGGTGAGCAGTTCTTC. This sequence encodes CASSENRMSPGEQFF.

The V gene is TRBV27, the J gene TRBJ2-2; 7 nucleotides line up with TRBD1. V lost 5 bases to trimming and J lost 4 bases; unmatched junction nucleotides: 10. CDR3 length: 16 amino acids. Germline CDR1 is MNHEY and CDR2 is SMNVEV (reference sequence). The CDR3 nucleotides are TGTGCCAGCAGTCTCGGGACAGTCACGATCACCGGGGAGCTGTTTTTT. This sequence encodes CASSLGTVTITGELFF.

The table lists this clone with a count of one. The CDR3 DNA follows: TGCGCCAGCAGCTTATTACCAGGGGGCGCGGGTGGCTACACCTTC. Translated: CASSLLPGGAGGYTF. V gene TRBV5-1 combines with J gene TRBJ1-2, with TRBD1 identical over 8 bases. Germline V gene sequence: CDR1 SGHRS, CDR2 YFSETQ. The CDR3 spans 15 residues. Trimming took 2 bases from V and 7 from J; bases not matched to a gene: 10.

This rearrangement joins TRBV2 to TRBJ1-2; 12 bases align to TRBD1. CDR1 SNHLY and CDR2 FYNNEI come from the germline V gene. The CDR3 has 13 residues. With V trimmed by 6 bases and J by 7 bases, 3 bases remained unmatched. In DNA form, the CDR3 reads TGTGCCAGCAGGGGGACAGGGGGCGCTGGCTACACCTTC. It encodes CASRGTGGAGYTF.

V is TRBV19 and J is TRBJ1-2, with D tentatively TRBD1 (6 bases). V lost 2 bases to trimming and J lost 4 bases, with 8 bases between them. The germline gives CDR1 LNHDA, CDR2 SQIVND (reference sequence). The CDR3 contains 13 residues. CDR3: CASSISRGYGYTF. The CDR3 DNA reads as TGTGCCAGTAGTATAAGCAGGGGCTATGGCTACACCTTC.

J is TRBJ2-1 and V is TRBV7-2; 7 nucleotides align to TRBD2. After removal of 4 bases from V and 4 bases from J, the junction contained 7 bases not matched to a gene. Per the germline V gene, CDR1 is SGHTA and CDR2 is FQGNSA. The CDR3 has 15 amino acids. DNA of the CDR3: TGTGCCAGCAGCTCCAGGCGGGAGCCGTACAATGAGCAGTTCTTC. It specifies CASSSRREPYNEQFF.

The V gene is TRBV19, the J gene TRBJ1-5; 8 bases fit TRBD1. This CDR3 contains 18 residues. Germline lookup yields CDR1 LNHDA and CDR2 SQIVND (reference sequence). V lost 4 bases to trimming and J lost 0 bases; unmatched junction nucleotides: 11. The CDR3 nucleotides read TGTGCCAGTAGTACCAGGGGGCCGAGGAGGGATAGCAATCAGCCCCAGCATTTT. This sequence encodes CASSTRGPRRDSNQPQHF.

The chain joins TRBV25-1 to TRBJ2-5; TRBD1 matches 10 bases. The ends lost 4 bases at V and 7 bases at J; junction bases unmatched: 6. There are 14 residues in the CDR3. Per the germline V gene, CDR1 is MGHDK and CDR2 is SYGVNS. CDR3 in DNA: TGTGCCAGCAGTGGACAGGGGGCTGGAGGGACCCAGTACTTC. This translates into CASSGQGAGGTQYF.

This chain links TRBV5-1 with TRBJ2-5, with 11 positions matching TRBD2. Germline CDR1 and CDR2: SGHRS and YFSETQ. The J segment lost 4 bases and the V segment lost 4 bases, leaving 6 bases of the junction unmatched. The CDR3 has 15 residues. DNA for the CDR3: TGCGCCAGCAGCCTAGCGGGAGGACCAGGAGAGACCCAGTACTTC. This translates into CASSLAGGPGETQYF.

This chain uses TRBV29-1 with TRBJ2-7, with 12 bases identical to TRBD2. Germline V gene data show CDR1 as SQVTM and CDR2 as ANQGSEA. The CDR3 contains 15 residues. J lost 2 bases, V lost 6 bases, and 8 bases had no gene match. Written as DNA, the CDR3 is TGCAGCGTGGCACGACTAGCGGGAGATCCCTACGAGCAGTACTTC. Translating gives CSVARLAGDPYEQYF.

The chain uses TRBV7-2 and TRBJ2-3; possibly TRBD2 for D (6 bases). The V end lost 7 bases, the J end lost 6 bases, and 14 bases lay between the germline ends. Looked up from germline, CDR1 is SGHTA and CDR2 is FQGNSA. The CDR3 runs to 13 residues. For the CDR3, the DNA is TGTGCCAGCATCCTATGGAGGGCGGATACGCAGTATTTT. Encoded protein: CASILWRADTQYF.

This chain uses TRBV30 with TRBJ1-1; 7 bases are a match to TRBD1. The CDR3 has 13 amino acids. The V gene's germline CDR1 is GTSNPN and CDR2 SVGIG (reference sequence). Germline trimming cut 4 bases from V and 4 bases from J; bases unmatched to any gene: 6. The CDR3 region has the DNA TGTGCCTGGATAACAGGGGCGGGCACTGAAGCTTTCTTT. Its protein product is CAWITGAGTEAFF.

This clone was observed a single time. Here the CDR3 reads CASSMYPSSYNEQFF. The CDR3 nucleotides are TGTGCCAGTAGTATGTATCCTAGCAGCTACAATGAGCAGTTCTTC. This sequence joins TRBV19 and TRBJ2-1; D perhaps matches TRBD2 (5 bases). The CDR3 sequence is 15 residues long. Germline V gene lookup returns CDR1 LNHDA and CDR2 SQIVND (reference sequence). The ends were cut back, 3 bases at V and 3 bases at J, with 12 bases in the middle.

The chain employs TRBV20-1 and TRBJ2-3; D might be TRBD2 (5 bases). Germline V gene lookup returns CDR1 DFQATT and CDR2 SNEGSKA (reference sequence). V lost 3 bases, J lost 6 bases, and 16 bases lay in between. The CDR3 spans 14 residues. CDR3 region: CSASSGSLADTQYF. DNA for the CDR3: TGCAGTGCTAGTTCGGGCTCCCTAGCTGATACGCAGTATTTT.

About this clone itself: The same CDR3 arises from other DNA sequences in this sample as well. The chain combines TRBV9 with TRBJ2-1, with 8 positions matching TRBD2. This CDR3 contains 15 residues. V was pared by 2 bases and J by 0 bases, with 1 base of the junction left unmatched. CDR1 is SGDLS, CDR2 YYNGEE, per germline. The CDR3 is CASSVAGGSYNEQFF. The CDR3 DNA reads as TGTGCCAGCAGCGTCGCGGGGGGCTCCTACAATGAGCAGTTCTTC.

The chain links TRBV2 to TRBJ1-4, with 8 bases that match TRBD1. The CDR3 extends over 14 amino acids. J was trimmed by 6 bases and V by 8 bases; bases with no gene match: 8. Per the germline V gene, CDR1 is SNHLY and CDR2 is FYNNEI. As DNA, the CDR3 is TGTGCCAGCGCCCGAAACAGGGGGGATGAAAAACTGTTTTTT. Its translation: CASARNRGDEKLFF.

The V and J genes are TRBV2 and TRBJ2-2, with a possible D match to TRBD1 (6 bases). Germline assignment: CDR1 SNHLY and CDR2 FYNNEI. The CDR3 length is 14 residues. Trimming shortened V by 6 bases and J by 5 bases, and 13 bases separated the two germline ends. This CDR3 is CASSITRGTGELFF. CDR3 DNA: TGTGCCAGCAGCATTACCAGGGGAACCGGGGAGCTGTTTTTT.

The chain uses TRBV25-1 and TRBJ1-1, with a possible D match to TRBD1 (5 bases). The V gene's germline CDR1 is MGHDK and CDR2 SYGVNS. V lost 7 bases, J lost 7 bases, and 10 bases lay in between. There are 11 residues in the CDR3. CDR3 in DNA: TGTGCCAGCACCGGGGGACTTGAAGCTTTCTTT. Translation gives CASTGGLEAFF.

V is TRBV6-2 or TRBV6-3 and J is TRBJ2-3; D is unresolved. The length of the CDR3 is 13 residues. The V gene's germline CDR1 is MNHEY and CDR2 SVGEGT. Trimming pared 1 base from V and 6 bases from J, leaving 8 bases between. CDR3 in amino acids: CASSYFRMDTQYF. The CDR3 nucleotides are TGTGCCAGCAGTTACTTTCGTATGGATACGCAGTATTTT.

The CDR3: CASSVGSGSSNEQFF. In DNA form, the CDR3 reads TGTGCCAGCAGTGTCGGCAGCGGGAGTTCCAATGAGCAGTTCTTC. This chain connects TRBV9 to TRBJ2-1; 8 bases map to TRBD2. The CDR3 length is 15 residues. V was pared by 5 bases and J by 6 bases, with 10 bases of the junction left unmatched. Germline V gene lookup returns CDR1 SGDLS and CDR2 YYNGEE.

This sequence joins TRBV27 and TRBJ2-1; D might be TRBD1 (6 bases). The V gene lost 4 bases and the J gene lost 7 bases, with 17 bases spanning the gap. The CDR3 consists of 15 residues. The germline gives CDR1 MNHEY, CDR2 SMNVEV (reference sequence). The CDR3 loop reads CASSSSGASRNEQFF. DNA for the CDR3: TGTGCCAGCAGTTCCTCAGGGGCGAGTAGAAATGAGCAGTTCTTC.

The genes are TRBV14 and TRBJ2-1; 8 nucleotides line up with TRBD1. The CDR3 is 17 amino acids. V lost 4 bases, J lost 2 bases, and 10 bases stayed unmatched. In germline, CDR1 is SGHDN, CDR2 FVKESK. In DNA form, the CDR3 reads TGTGCCAGCAGCCGCCGTCAGGGGGCCATACCCTACAATGAGCAGTTCTTC. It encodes CASSRRQGAIPYNEQFF.

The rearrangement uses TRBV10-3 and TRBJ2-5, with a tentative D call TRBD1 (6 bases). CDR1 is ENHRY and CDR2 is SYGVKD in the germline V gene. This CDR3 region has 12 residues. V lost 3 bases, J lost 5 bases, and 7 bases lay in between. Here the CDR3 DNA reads TGTGCCATCAGTGATCAGGGGGAGACCCAGTACTTC. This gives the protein CAISDQGETQYF.

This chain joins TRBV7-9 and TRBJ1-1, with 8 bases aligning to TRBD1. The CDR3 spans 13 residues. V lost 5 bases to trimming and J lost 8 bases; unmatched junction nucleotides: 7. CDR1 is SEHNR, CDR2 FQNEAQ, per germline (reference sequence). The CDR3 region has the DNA TGTGCCAGCAGCGCGCGACAGGGGCTGGAAGCTTTCTTT. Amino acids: CASSARQGLEAFF.

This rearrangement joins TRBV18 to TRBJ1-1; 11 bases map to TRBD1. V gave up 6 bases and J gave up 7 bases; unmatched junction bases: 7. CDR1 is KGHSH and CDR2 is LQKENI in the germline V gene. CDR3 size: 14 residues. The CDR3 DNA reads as TGTGCCAGCTCGGTCGGACAGGGGGCGGATGAAGCTTTCTTT. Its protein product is CASSVGQGADEAFF.

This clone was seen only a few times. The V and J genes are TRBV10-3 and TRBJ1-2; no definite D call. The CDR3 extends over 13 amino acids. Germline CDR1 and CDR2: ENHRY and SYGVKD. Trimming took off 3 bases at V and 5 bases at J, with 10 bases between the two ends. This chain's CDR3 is CAISDNGGYGYTF. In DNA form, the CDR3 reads TGTGCCATCAGTGATAATGGAGGGTATGGCTACACCTTC.

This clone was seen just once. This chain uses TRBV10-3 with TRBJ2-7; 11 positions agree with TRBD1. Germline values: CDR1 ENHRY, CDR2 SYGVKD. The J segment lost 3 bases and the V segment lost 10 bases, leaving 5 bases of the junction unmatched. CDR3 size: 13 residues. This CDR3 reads CANGQGADYEQYF. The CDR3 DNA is TGTGCCAACGGACAGGGGGCTGACTACGAGCAGTACTTC.

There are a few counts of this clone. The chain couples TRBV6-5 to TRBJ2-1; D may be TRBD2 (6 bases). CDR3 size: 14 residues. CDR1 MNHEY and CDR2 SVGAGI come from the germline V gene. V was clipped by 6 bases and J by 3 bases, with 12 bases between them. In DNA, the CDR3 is TGTGCCAGCAGCGCTGCGGGGATCTACAATGAGCAGTTCTTC. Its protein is CASSAAGIYNEQFF.

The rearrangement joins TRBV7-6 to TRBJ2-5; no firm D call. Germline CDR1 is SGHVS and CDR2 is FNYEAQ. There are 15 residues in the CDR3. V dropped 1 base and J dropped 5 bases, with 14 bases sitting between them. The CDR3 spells CASSLGSITGETQYF. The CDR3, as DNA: TGTGCCAGCAGCTTAGGGTCCATAACCGGGGAGACCCAGTACTTC. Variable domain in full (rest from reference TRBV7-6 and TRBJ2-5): GAGVSQSPRYKVTKRGQDVALRCDPISGHVSLYWYRQALGQGPEFLTYFNYEAQQDKSGLPNDRFSAERPEGSISTLTIQRTEQRDSAMYRCASSLGSITGETQYFGPGTRLLVL.